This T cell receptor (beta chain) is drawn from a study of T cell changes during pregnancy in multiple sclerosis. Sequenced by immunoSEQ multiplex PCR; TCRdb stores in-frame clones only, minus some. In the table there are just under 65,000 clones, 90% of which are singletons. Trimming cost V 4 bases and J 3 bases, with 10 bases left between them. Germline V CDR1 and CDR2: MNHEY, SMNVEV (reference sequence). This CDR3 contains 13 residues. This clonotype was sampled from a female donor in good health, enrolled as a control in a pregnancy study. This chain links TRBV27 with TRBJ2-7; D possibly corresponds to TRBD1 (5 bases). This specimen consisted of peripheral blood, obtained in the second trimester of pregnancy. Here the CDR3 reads CASSYQGGYEQYF. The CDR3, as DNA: TGTGCCAGCAGTTACCAGGGCGGCTACGAGCAGTACTTC.